A selection of T cell receptor beta chains follows, all from one sample in a study of TIL therapy for anti-PD-1-resistant metastatic lung cancer. Only in-frame clones appear in the TCRdb table, and some are missing; sequencing was by immunoSEQ multiplex PCR. The sample consists of about 59,000 clones, 73% of them appearing once. The sample here was blood, taken at baseline. The receptors here all came from a person between 25 and 80 years old with non-small cell lung cancer. The CDR3 runs from the conserved cysteine through the conserved F or W. Fields, in order: V gene, D gene, clone size, J gene, CDR3 DNA, CDR3 protein. D genes are given only for firm matches. The size entry is marked missing in some rows and otherwise reads once, few, many or a size class.

>TRBV5-4|.|.|TRBJ2-3
TGTGCCAGCAGCTTGAAGTCAGGTCACACAGATACGCAGTATTTT
CASSLKSGHTDTQYF
>TRBV28|TRBD1|few|TRBJ1-2
TGTGCCAGCAGTTTAGACAGGGGCTATGGCTACACCTTC
CASSLDRGYGYTF
>TRBV6-6|.|.|TRBJ2-3
TGTGCCAGCAGGGATCGAAAGCTGAGCACAGATACGCAGTATTTT
CASRDRKLSTDTQYF
>TRBV28|.|.|TRBJ1-1
TGTGCCAGCAGTCTACAGCGTGAAGCTTTCTTT
CASSLQREAFF
>TRBV6-6|.|.|TRBJ2-5
TGTGCCAGCAGTTACCCGGGGGAGACCCAGTACTTC
CASSYPGETQYF
>TRBV19|.|once|TRBJ1-4
TGTGCCAGTAGTGTGGACATAGAGGATGAAAAACTGTTTTTT
CASSVDIEDEKLFF
>TRBV4-1|.|.|TRBJ1-2
TGCGCCAGCAGCCAAGTCCGGGCAGGGGCCAGGGAAGGCTACACCTTC
CASSQVRAGAREGYTF
>TRBV9|TRBD1|.|TRBJ2-3
TGTGCCAGCAGCGTAGCTCCGGGACAGGGGTTGAATACGCAGTATTTT
CASSVAPGQGLNTQYF
>TRBV28|TRBD1|.|TRBJ1-2
TGTGCCAGCAGGACAGGGGGTGGCGGCTACACCTTC
CASRTGGGGYTF
>TRBV18|.|few|TRBJ2-2
TGTGCCAGCTCACCGGAGGACGCCGGGGAGCTGTTTTTT
CASSPEDAGELFF
>TRBV4-1|.|.|TRBJ1-5
TGCGCCAGCAGCCAAGATCTTAAGCATGGTAATCAGCCCCAGCATTTT
CASSQDLKHGNQPQHF
>TRBV5-1|.|.|TRBJ2-5
TGCGCCAGCAGCTTACAAGAGACCCAGTACTTC
CASSLQETQYF
>TRBV18|.|few|TRBJ1-5
TGTGCCAGCTCACCGCTGGGGGAGGGAGTCCAGCCCCAGCATTTT
CASSPLGEGVQPQHF
>TRBV18|.|.|TRBJ2-3
TGTGCCAGCTCAAACCGGGGGCTTTTTACAGATACGCAGTATTTT
CASSNRGLFTDTQYF
>TRBV28|TRBD2|.|TRBJ2-7
TGTGCCAGTGGAGGACTAGCGCACCACGAGCAGTACTTC
CASGGLAHHEQYF
>TRBV18|.|.|TRBJ1-1
TGTGCCAGCTCATTAGGACCATTCAGGAGCGCTGAAGCTTTCTTT
CASSLGPFRSAEAFF
>TRBV27|.|.|TRBJ2-5
TGTGCCAGCAGTTCTGCTCATTCCGGGCTGGGGGAGACCCAGTACTTC
CASSSAHSGLGETQYF
>TRBV9|TRBD2|.|TRBJ2-1
TGTGCCAGCAGCGCGAGCGGGAGCTCCTACAATGAGCAGTTCTTC
CASSASGSSYNEQFF
>TRBV9|.|few|TRBJ2-7
TGTGCCAGCAGCGTAGAATGGGAAACTTCCTACGAGCAGTACTTC
CASSVEWETSYEQYF
>TRBV28|.|.|TRBJ1-6
TGTGCCAGCAGTCGGGGGGGAGACTTGAATAATTCACCCCTCCACTTT
CASSRGGDLNNSPLHF
>TRBV7-8|.|.|TRBJ1-6
TGTGCCAGCAGCTTAGCCAGCAGGGGCAATTCACCCCTCCACTTT
CASSLASRGNSPLHF
>TRBV9|.|.|TRBJ2-3
TGTGCCAGCCAAAGAGTCGGCACAGATACGCAGTATTTT
CASQRVGTDTQYF
>TRBV6-1|.|.|TRBJ2-6
TGTGCCAGCAGTGTAAGGGGCGTTTCTGGGGCCAACGTCCTGACTTTC
CASSVRGVSGANVLTF
>TRBV6-6|.|.|TRBJ1-1
TGTGCCAGCAGTTATCCAGCCCGAGGATTGAGCACTGAAGCTTTCTTT
CASSYPARGLSTEAFF
>TRBV7-9|.|once|TRBJ2-7
TGTGCCAGCAGCCTTCGACCGGGAGCCTACGAGCAGTACTTC
CASSLRPGAYEQYF
>TRBV6-6|.|.|TRBJ2-3
TGTGCCAGCACCATGGGAGATACGCAGTATTTT
CASTMGDTQYF
>TRBV18|.|.|TRBJ2-7
TGTGCCAGCTCACCACCGGTCGGGGGGCTAGGGGAGCAGTACTTC
CASSPPVGGLGEQYF
>TRBV27|TRBD2|few|TRBJ2-7
TGTGCCAGCAGTTCGTCTAGCGGCGAATACGAGCAGTACTTC
CASSSSSGEYEQYF
>TRBV19|TRBD1|.|TRBJ2-2
TGTGCCAGTACCCTTATCCTCCCGGGACAGGCGGCCGGGGAGCTGTTTTTT
CASTLILPGQAAGELFF
>TRBV10-1|.|.|TRBJ2-7
TGCGCCAGCAGCTGGGGAGATGGTGGGTACGACGAGCAGTACTTC
CASSWGDGGYDEQYF
>TRBV5-8|.|.|TRBJ2-2
TGTGCCAGCAGCCTGACGGCCGGTAGGACCGGGGAGCTGTTTTTT
CASSLTAGRTGELFF
>TRBV9|TRBD2|.|TRBJ2-7
TGTGCCAGCAGCGTAGGTGCTAGCGGCCTCTACGAGCAGTACTTC
CASSVGASGLYEQYF
>TRBV4-3|.|.|TRBJ2-5
TGCGCCAGCAGCCAAGATCGGGTCTCCAATAGGCCCCTGTACTTC
CASSQDRVSNRPLYF
>TRBV7-9|.|.|TRBJ2-3
TGTGCCAGCAGCCTATTTGAAAGTGCAGATACGCAGTATTTT
CASSLFESADTQYF
>TRBV7-2|TRBD1|.|TRBJ1-1
TGTGCCAGCAGCTTAGACAGGGGAACTGAAGCTTTCTTT
CASSLDRGTEAFF
>TRBV2|.|.|TRBJ2-2
TGTGCCACCTCAGGGTCGGGCGGGGAGCTGTTTTTT
CATSGSGGELFF
>TRBV7-8|.|.|TRBJ2-7
TGTGCCAGCAGCTTAGCTAATGGACCCTACGAGCAGTACTTC
CASSLANGPYEQYF
>TRBV12-2|.|.|TRBJ2-1
TGTGCAAGTCGCCCGCTTAGGGCGGGGTGTGTCGATGAGCAGTTCTTC
CASRPLRAGCVDEQFF
>TRBV5-4|TRBD1|.|TRBJ1-2
TGTGCCAGCAGCTTGGATTATGACAGGGTTGACTACACCTTC
CASSLDYDRVDYTF
>TRBV27|.|once|TRBJ1-5
TGTGCCAGCAGTTTATCGATCAATCAGCCCCAGCATTTT
CASSLSINQPQHF
>TRBV28|TRBD2|few|TRBJ2-3
TGTGCCAGCAGTTTATCTAGCGGGGGGGCCCCGGATACGCAGTATTTT
CASSLSSGGAPDTQYF
>TRBV6-5|.|.|TRBJ1-3
TGTGCCAGCAGTTTCCTGACCCGAAACACCATATATTTT
CASSFLTRNTIYF
>TRBV6-5|.|few|TRBJ1-2
TGTGCCAGCATTGACCTTAACTATGGCTACACCTTC
CASIDLNYGYTF
>TRBV4-2|.|.|TRBJ2-1
TGTGCCAGCAGCCAAGGACGGGATTACAATGAGCAGTTCTTC
CASSQGRDYNEQFF
>TRBV5-8|TRBD1|.|TRBJ1-2
TGTGCCAGCAGCTTCACAGGGGTCAACTATGGCTACACCTTC
CASSFTGVNYGYTF
>TRBV2|TRBD1|once|TRBJ1-2
TGTGCCAGCAGTCGAACCGAAGGGACAGGGTTTCGCGCGGGGGGCTACACCTTC
CASSRTEGTGFRAGGYTF
>TRBV4-2|TRBD1|few|TRBJ1-2
TGTGCCAGCAGCCAGCGAGTTGGACAGGGGGACTATGGCTACACCTTC
CASSQRVGQGDYGYTF
>TRBV5-1|TRBD1|.|TRBJ1-2
TGCGCCAGCAGCCCGGGACAGGCCCTTCTGGGCTACACCTTC
CASSPGQALLGYTF
>TRBV19|.|.|TRBJ2-7
TGTGCCAGTAGTACGGGGGTGGGGTCCTACGAGCAGTACTTC
CASSTGVGSYEQYF
>TRBV7-2|TRBD2|.|TRBJ2-7
TGTGCCAGCAGCCCGGAGCTAGCGGGAGGGCCCTACGAGCAGTACTTC
CASSPELAGGPYEQYF
>TRBV7-8|.|.|TRBJ1-2
TGTGCCAGCAGCCGGAGGGACGGAGCTAACTATGGCTACACCTTC
CASSRRDGANYGYTF
>TRBV7-2|.|few|TRBJ2-2
TGTGCCAGCAGCTCAATGACGGGGCTGGGGGAGCTGTTTTTT
CASSSMTGLGELFF
>TRBV30|.|.|TRBJ1-6
TGTGCCTGGAACGAACAGGGTGGATCACCCCTCCACTTT
CAWNEQGGSPLHF
>TRBV4-1|.|.|TRBJ1-1
TGCGCCAGCAGCCAGGGGGTGCTGGCCGGCGGAGCTTTCTTT
CASSQGVLAGGAFF
>TRBV5-4|TRBD1|.|TRBJ1-1
TGTGCCAGCAGCTTAGGGAGACAGGGCAACACTGAAGCTTTCTTT
CASSLGRQGNTEAFF